The 13 T cell receptor beta chains reported below all come from one sample, sequenced in a study of technical replicates of blood from a few donors. Produced via immunoSEQ multiplex PCR; TCRdb's table is partial and in-frame only. The sample records 65,000 to 90,000 clones, roughly 98% being singletons. Material: T cells isolated from PBMCs. Receptors were obtained from a human donor in good health.

This chain uses TRBV16 with TRBJ2-3; TRBD1 matches 8 bases. In germline, CDR1 is KGHSY, CDR2 FQNENV. The CDR3 is 15 residues long. V shed 5 bases and J 2 bases; nucleotides not matched to a gene: 6. The CDR3 sequence is CASSFSRGPTDTQYF. The CDR3 nucleotides are TGTGCCAGCAGCTTCAGCAGGGGGCCCACAGATACGCAGTATTTT.

CDR3 in amino acids: CASMGGGEAFF. CDR3 DNA: TGTGCCAGCATGGGGGGGGGAGAAGCTTTCTTT. The chain is built from TRBV2 and TRBJ1-1, with TRBD1 as a possible D gene (5 bases). The CDR3 runs to 11 residues. Germline lookup yields CDR1 SNHLY and CDR2 FYNNEI. V lost 7 bases to trimming and J lost 8 bases, with 11 bases between them.

The rearrangement links TRBV5-1 to TRBJ1-1; 7 bases fit TRBD1. With V trimmed by 3 bases and J by 4 bases, 6 bases remained unmatched. This CDR3 is built from 14 residues. Germline-derived CDR1 and CDR2 are SGHRS and YFSETQ. The CDR3 DNA reads as TGCGCCAGCAGCTCTAGCCAGGGGGGCACTGAAGCTTTCTTT. It is translated as CASSSSQGGTEAFF.

V gene TRBV28 combines with J gene TRBJ2-7; tentative D call: TRBD1 (6 bases). The CDR3 totals 14 residues. CDR1 is MDHEN, CDR2 SYDVKM, per germline. V lost 3 bases, J lost 5 bases, and 14 bases lay in between. The CDR3 bases are TGTGCCAGCAGTTTTGCGGCAGGGGTACACGAGCAGTACTTC. Its protein is CASSFAAGVHEQYF.

This chain uses TRBV7-2 with TRBJ2-7; 11 bases are a match to TRBD2. The CDR3 is made up of 15 amino acids. J gave up 1 base and V 5 bases, and 4 bases lay outside the gene matches. Germline V gives CDR1 SGHTA, CDR2 FQGNSA. The CDR3 sequence is CASSPGLAVSYEQYF. Written as DNA, the CDR3 is TGTGCCAGCAGCCCGGGACTAGCGGTTTCCTACGAGCAGTACTTC.

The gene calls are TRBV28 and TRBJ2-2, with D possibly being TRBD2 (5 bases). Trimming shortened V by 3 bases and J by 3 bases, and 11 bases separated the two germline ends. The CDR3 consists of 15 residues. Germline CDR1 reads MDHEN; CDR2 reads SYDVKM. CDR3 sequence (DNA): TGTGCCAGCAGTTTCTCGGCGGGCTACACCGGGGAGCTGTTTTTT. This codes for CASSFSAGYTGELFF.

The rearrangement joins TRBV7-3 to TRBJ1-3; D is undetermined. Germline CDR1 SGHTA, CDR2 FQGTGA. Trimming took 1 base from V and 4 from J, leaving 5 bases between them. The CDR3 is 13 amino acids. In nucleotides, the CDR3 is TGTGCCAGCAGCTTAAGTTCAGGAAACACCATATATTTT. Translated, it gives CASSLSSGNTIYF.

This chain joins TRBV4-3 and TRBJ2-7; weak D call: TRBD2 (6 bases). CDR1 is LGHNA and CDR2 is YSLEER in the germline V gene. Trimming took off 2 bases at V and 4 bases at J, with 12 bases between the two ends. The length of the CDR3 is 14 residues. The CDR3 region is CASSQSGGGYEQYF. CDR3 in DNA: TGCGCCAGCAGCCAAAGCGGAGGAGGGTACGAGCAGTACTTC.

The chain carries TRBV5-1 and TRBJ2-1; 7 bases are shared with TRBD2. Trimming at V came to 2 bases and at J to 9 bases, leaving 8 bases not matched to a gene. Germline-derived CDR1 and CDR2 are SGHRS and YFSETQ. The CDR3 has 14 residues. CDR3 bases: TGCGCCAGCAGCTTTGGGGGGAGGGTGCCTGAGCAGTTCTTC. Amino acid sequence: CASSFGGRVPEQFF.

The chain couples TRBV4-2 to TRBJ2-5, with TRBD2 matching 7 bases. The CDR3 spans 13 residues. V trimming: 4 bases; J trimming: 3 bases; junction bases outside the gene matches: 2. CDR1 is LGHNA, CDR2 YNFKEQ, per germline. CDR3 DNA: TGTGCCAGCAGCCGGAGCGGGGAAGAGACCCAGTACTTC. Translation gives CASSRSGEETQYF.

V and J are TRBV10-2 and TRBJ2-7; TRBD1 is a possible D gene (6 bases). Deletions cut 3 bases from V and 1 base from J, with 7 bases between. The CDR3 loop spans 13 amino acids. Germline assignment: CDR1 WSHSY and CDR2 SAAADI. The CDR3 nucleotides read TGCGCCAGCAGTGACGGGACATCCTACGAGCAGTACTTC. Residues: CASSDGTSYEQYF.

The chain employs TRBV27 and TRBJ2-3; D not resolved. Germline V CDR1 and CDR2: MNHEY, SMNVEV (reference sequence). The CDR3 is made up of 12 amino acids. Trimming removed 5 bases at V and 5 bases at J, with 8 bases between. CDR3 DNA: TGTGCCAGCAGTGTCTACGGAGATACGCAGTATTTT. Its translation is CASSVYGDTQYF.

This sequence joins TRBV6-5 and TRBJ2-1, with D perhaps matching TRBD2 (5 bases). Germline V gene lookup returns CDR1 MNHEY and CDR2 SVGAGI. The CDR3 has 12 residues. V lost 9 bases to trimming and J lost 4 bases, with 10 bases between them. The CDR3 sequence is CASVSEYNEQFF. DNA of the CDR3: TGTGCCAGTGTTAGCGAATACAATGAGCAGTTCTTC.